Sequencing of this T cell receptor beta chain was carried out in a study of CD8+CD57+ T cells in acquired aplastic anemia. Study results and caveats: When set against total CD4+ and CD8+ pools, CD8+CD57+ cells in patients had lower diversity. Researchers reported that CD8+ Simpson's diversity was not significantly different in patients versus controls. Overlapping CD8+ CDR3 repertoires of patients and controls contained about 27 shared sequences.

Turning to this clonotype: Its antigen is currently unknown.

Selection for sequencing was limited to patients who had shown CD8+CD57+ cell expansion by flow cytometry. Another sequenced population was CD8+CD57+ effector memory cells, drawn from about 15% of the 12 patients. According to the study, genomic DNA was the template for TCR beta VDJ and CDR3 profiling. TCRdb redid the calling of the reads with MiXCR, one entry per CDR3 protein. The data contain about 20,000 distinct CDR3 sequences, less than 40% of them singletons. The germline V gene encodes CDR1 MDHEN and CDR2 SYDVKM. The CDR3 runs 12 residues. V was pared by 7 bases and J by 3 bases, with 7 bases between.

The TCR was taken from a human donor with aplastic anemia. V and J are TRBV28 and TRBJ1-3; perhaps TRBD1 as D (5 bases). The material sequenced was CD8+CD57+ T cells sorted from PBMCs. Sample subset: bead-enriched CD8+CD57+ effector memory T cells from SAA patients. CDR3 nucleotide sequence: TGTGCCAGCACCGGGGGTGGAAACACCATATATTTT. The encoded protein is CASTGGGNTIYF.